The 2 T cell receptor beta chains reported below all come from one sample, sequenced in a study of cytomegalovirus exposure and HLA in healthy donors. TCRdb's copy holds only in-frame clones and misses some; the assay was immunoSEQ multiplex PCR. The repertoire holds under 300,000 clones, with roughly 89% as singletons. Sequencing used PBMCs. These TCRs come from a woman aged 18-29 years in good health and CMV-seronegative.

The chain carries TRBV2 and TRBJ2-1; the D gene is possibly TRBD2 (6 bases). This CDR3 contains 13 residues. The germline gives CDR1 SNHLY, CDR2 FYNNEI. Trimming shortened V by 6 bases and J by 2 bases, and 8 bases separated the two germline ends. CDR3 bases: TGTGCCAGCAGGCCGGGAGCCTACAATGAGCAGTTCTTC. This sequence encodes CASRPGAYNEQFF. Based on the CDR3 plus reference TRBV2 and TRBJ2-1, the full variable domain is EPEVTQTPSHQVTQMGQEVILRCVPISNHLYFYWYRQILGQKVEFLVSFYNNEISEKSEIFDDQFSVERPDGSNFTLKIRSTKLEDSAMYFCASRPGAYNEQFFGPGTRLTVL.

This clone was detected a few times. The rearrangement joins TRBV28 to TRBJ1-6; D unclear. CDR1 and CDR2 (germline): MDHEN, SYDVKM. Deletions cut 3 bases from V and 0 bases from J, with 6 bases between. This CDR3 is 15 amino acids long. CDR3 DNA: TGTGCCAGCAGTTTGGGGAGCTCCTATAATTCACCCCTCCACTTT. Protein product: CASSLGSSYNSPLHF.